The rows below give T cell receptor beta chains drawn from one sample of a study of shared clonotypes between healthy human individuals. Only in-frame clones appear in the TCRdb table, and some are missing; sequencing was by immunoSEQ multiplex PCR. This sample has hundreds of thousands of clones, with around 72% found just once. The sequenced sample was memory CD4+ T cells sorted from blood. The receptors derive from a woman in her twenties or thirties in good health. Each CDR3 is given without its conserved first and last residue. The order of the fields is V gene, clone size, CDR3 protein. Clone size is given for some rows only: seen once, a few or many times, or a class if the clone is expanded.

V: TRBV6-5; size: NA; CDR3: ASSYRGTSTDTQY
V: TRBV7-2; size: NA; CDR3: ASSPWLAGNEQF
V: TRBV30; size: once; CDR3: AWSRGGTEAF
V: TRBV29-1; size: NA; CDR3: SVSRGQGYGYT
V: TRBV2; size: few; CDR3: ASSLGTGELF
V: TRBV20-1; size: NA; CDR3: SAGVGGELF
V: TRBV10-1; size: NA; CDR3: ASSEGGAGTDTQY
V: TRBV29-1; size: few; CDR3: SVGTSLGAYEQY
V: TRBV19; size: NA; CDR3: ASSIIGQETQY
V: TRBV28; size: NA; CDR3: ASSSPGLAPTDTQY
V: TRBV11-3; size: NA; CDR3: ASSLGGREAGEQF
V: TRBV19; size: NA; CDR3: ASSIGTIGSYEQY
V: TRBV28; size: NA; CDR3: ASSFSGVTGDGEAF
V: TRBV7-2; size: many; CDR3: ASSLGVLTPHTQY
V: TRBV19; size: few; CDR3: ASRASTVYAQH
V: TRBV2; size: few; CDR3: ASSKKGRAQH
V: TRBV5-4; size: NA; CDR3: ASSLWNEQF
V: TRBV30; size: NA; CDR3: AWSDNLGNEQF
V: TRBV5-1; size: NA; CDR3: ASSSKTGEKLF
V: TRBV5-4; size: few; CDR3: ASSATGGGNTIY
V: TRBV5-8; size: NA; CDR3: ASSRDRDRETQY
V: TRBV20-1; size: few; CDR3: SARQDYEQY
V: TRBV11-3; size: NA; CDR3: ASSLGQGEGYT
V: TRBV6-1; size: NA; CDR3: ASSDFGGKGDQPQH
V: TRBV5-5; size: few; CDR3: ASSLMPLAGTGELF
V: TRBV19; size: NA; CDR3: ASSIPGPQETQY
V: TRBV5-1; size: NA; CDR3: ASSLGGSSNQPQH
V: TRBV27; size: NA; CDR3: ASREDNEETQY
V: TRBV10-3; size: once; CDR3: AIRPDSSGANVLT
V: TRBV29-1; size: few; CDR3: SVGGVNYGYT
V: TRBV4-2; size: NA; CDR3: ASSQEGGSGANVLT
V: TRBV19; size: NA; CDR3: ASSIGTHYEQY
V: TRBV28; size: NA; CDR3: ASSNGPAPTQY
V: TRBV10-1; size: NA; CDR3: ASSDSGAIKPQH
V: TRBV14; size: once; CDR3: ASSQAGKIGELF
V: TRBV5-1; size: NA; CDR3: ASSLRTGSYEQY
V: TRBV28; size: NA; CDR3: ASSGGAFNEQF
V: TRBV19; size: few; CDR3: ASNGGINEKLF
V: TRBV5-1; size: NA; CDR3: ASQDSWTYEQY
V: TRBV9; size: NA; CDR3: ASSATGTGNTEAF
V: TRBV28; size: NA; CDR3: ASRRSPGTEYNEQF
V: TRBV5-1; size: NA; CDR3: ASYERTGELF
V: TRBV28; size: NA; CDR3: ASMGGSNEKLF
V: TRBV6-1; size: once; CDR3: ASSEATPVRWAF
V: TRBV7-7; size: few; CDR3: ASSLSGSRGDTQY
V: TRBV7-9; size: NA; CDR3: ASSHTRGGIHEQY
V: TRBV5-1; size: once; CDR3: ASSSTSGSYEQY
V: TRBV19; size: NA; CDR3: ASHKAPGDEQF
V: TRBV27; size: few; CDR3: ASSLSLQGSYEQY
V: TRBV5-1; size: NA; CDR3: ASSFSSGRADEQF
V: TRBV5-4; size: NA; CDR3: ASSLMEETQY
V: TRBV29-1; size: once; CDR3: SVERLAASTDTQY
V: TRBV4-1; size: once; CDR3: ASRFGQGANLGTGELF
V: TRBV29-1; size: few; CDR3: SVEEGTDTRNEQF